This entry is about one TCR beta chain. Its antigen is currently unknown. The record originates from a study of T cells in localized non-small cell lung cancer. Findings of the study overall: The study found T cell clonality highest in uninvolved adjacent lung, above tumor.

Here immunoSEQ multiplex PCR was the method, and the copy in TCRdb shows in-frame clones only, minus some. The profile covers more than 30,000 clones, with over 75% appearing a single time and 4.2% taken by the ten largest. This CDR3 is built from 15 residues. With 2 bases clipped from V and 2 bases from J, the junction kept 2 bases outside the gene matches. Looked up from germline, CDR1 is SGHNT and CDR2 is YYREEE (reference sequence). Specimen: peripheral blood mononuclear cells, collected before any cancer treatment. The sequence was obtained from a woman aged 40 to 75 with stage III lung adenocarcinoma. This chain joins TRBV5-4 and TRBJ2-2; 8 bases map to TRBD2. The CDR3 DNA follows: TGTGCCAGCAGCTTAGCGGGAGTCAACACCGGGGAGCTGTTTTTT. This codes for CASSLAGVNTGELFF.